This T cell receptor (beta chain) was obtained from a study of shared clonotypes between healthy human individuals. Findings and caveats of the study: Owing to a small donor count, the genetic and exposure-history diversity represented was limited.

A note on this clone: What it binds is not known.

V shed 0 bases, J shed 7 bases, and the junction held 7 bases outside the gene matches. This CDR3 spans 15 amino acids. Germline lookup yields CDR1 SGDLS and CDR2 YYNGEE. The assay ran at deep level. Here immunoSEQ multiplex PCR was the method, and the copy in TCRdb shows in-frame clones only, minus some. The sample records roughly 720,000 clones, about nine tenths being singletons. This chain joins TRBV9 and TRBJ2-1; 7 bases are shared with TRBD2. The source is a man between 18 and 35 years old in good health. Some clones in this sample may be carry-over from other donors' samples. The sequenced sample was memory CD8+ T cells from PBMCs. Stated subset: CD45RO+ cells pooled with CCR7-negative TemRA cells. The CDR3 sequence is CASSVDGAGGNEQFF. As DNA, the CDR3 is TGTGCCAGCAGCGTAGACGGGGCCGGGGGGAATGAGCAGTTCTTC. The complete variable domain, with remaining parts taken from reference TRBV9 and TRBJ2-1, reads DSGVTQTPKHLITATGQRVTLRCSPRSGDLSVYWYQQSLDQGLQFLIQYYNGEERAKGNILERFSAQQFPDLHSELNLSSLELGDSALYFCASSVDGAGGNEQFFGPGTRLTVL.